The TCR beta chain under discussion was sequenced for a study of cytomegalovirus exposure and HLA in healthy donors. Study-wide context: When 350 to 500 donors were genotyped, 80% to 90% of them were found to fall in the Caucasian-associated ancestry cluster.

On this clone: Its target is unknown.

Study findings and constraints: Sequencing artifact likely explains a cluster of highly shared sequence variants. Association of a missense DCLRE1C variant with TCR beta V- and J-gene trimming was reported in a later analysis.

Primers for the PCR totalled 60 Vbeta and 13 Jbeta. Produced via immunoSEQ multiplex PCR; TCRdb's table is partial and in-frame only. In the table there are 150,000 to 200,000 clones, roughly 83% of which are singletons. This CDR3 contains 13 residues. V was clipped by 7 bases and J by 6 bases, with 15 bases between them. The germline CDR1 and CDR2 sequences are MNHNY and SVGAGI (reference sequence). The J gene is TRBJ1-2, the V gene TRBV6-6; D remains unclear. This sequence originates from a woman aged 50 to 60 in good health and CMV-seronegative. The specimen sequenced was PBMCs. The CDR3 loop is CASMRGLADGYTF. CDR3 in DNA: TGTGCCAGCATGCGCGGTCTCGCAGATGGCTACACCTTC.